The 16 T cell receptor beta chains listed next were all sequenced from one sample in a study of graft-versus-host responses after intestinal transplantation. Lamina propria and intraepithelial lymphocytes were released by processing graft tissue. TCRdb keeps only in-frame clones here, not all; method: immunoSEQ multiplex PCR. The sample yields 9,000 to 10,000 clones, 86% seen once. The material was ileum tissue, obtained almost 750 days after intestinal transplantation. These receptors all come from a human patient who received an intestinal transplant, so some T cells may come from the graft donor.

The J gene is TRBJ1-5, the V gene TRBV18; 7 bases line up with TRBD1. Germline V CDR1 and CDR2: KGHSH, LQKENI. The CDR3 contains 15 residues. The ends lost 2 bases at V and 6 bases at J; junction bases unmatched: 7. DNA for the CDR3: TGTGCCAGCTCACCAAGGGAGGGGGCAGGTCAGCCCCAGCATTTT. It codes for CASSPREGAGQPQHF. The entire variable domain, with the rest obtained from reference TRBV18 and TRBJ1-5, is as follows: NAGVMQNPRHLVRRRGQEARLRCSPMKGHSHVYWYRQLPEEGLKFMVYLQKENIIDESGMPKERFSAEFPKEGPSILRIQQVVRGDSAAYFCASSPREGAGQPQHFGDGTRLSIL.

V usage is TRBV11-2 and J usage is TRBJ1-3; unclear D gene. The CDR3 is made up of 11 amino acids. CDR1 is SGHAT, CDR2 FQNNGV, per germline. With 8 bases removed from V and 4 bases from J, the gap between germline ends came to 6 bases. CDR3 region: CASGTGNTIYF. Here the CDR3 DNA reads TGTGCCAGCGGTACAGGAAACACCATATATTTT.

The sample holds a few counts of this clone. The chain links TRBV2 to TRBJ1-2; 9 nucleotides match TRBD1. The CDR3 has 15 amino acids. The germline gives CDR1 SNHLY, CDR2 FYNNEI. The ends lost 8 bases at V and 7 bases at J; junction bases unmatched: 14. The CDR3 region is CASVRGQGVFAGYTF. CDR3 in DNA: TGTGCCAGCGTCAGGGGACAGGGAGTTTTCGCTGGCTACACCTTC.

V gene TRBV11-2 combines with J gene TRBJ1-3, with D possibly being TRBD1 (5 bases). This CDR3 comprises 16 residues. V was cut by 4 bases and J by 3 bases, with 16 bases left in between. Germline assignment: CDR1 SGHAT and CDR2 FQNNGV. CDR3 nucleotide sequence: TGTGCCAGCAGCTCCCGGACCGGGGGTGTTGGAAACACCATATATTTT. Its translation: CASSSRTGGVGNTIYF.

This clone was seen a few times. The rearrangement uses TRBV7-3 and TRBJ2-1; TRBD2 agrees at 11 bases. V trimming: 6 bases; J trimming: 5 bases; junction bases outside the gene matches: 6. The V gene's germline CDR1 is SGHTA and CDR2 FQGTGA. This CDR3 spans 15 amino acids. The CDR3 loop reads CASRAGTSGHNEQFF. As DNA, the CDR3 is TGTGCCAGCAGGGCTGGGACTAGCGGACACAATGAGCAGTTCTTC.

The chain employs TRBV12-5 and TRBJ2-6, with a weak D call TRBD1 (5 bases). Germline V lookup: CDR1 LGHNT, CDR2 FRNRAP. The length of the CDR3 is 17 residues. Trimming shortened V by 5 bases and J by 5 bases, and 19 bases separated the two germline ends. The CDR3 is CASGKQEGQSRANVLTF. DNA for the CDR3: TGTGCTAGTGGTAAGCAGGAAGGACAAAGTCGGGCCAACGTCCTGACTTTC.

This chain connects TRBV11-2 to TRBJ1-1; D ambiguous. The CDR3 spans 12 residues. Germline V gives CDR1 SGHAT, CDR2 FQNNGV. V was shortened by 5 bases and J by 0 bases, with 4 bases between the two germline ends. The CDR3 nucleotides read TGTGCCAGCAGCCAACTGAACACTGAAGCTTTCTTT. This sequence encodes CASSQLNTEAFF.

In DNA form, the CDR3 reads TGTGCCAGCAGCTTAGATCTAGATAATTCACCCCTCCACTTT. Amino acids: CASSLDLDNSPLHF. V usage is TRBV7-9 and J usage is TRBJ1-6; D ambiguous. V lost 1 base to trimming and J lost 5 bases, with 6 bases between them. Germline V gives CDR1 SEHNR, CDR2 FQNEAQ (reference sequence). The CDR3 contains 14 residues.

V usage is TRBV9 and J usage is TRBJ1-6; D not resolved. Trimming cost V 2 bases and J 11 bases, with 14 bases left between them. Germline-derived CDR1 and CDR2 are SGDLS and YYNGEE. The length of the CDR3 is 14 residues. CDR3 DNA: TGTGCCAGCAGCGTGGGCAGTTCAAGGGCACCCCTCCACTTT. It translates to CASSVGSSRAPLHF.

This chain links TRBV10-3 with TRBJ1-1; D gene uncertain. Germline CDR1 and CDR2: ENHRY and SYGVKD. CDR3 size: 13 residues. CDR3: CATTLGVSTEAFF. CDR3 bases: TGTGCGACCACCCTTGGGGTTAGCACTGAAGCTTTCTTT.

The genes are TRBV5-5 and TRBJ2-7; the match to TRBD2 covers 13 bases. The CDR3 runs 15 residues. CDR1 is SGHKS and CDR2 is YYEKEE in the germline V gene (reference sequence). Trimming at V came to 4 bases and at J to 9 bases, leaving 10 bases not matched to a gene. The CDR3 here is CASSEPGLAGRRQYF. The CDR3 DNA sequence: TGTGCCAGCAGCGAACCGGGACTAGCGGGACGTAGGCAGTACTTC.

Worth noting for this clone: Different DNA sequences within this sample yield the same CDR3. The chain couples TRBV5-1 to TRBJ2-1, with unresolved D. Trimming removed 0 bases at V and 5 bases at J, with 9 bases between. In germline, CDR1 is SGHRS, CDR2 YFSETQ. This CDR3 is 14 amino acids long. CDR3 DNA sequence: TGCGCCAGCAGCTTGGAAGGCAGAGACAATGAGCAGTTCTTC. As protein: CASSLEGRDNEQFF.

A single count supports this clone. The CDR3 coding sequence is TGTGCTAGTGGGAGGGATTCGGAGGCCAACGTCCTGACTTTC. Its protein is CASGRDSEANVLTF. J is TRBJ2-6 and V is TRBV12-5; D possibly corresponds to TRBD2 (5 bases). The CDR3 extends over 14 amino acids. Germline CDR1 and CDR2: LGHNT and FRNRAP. V was cut by 6 bases and J by 6 bases, with 12 bases left in between.

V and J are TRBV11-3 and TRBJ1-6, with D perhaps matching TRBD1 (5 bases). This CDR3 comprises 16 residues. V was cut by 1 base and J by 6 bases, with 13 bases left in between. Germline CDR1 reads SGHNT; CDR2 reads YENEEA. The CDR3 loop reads CASSLGMAGINSPLHF. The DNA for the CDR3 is TGTGCCAGCAGCTTAGGAATGGCAGGGATTAATTCACCCCTCCACTTT.

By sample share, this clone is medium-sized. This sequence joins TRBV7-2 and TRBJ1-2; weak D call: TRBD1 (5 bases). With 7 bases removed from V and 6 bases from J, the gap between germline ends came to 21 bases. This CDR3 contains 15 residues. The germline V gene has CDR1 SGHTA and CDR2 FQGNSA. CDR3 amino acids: CASTPSYGTANGYTF. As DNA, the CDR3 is TGTGCCAGCACCCCATCCTACGGGACGGCAAATGGCTACACCTTC.

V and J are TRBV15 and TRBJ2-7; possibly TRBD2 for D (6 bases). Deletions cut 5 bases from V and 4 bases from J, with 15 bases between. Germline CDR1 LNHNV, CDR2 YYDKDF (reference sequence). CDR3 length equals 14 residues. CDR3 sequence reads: CATSGGDGRYEQYF. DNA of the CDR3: TGTGCCACCAGCGGAGGGGACGGCCGTTACGAGCAGTACTTC.